Listed here are 17 T cell receptor beta chains from one sample, sequenced in a study of T cells in Graves' hyperthyroidism and ophthalmopathy. RNA transcripts provided the source from which TCR beta CDR3 regions were amplified. First-round RT-PCR with HTBI primers amplified the TCR CDR3 region. From the multiplex PCR reads, TCRdb called clonotypes with MiXCR, one entry per CDR3 protein. The sample lists approximately 690,000 distinct CDR3 sequences; roughly 14% were seen once. What was sequenced was blood. Every receptor here comes from a woman between 45 and 65 years old with Graves' ophthalmopathy.

The table lists this clonotype with many counts. This chain links TRBV2 with TRBJ2-1; 7 bases agree with TRBD2. V shed 9 bases and J 10 bases; nucleotides not matched to a gene: 15. The CDR3 length is 14 residues. Germline values: CDR1 SNHLY, CDR2 FYNNEI. CDR3 nucleotides: TGTGCCAGTGCCGGGACTACCCCGTCGGGGGAGCAGTTCTTC. This encodes CASAGTTPSGEQFF.

The chain uses TRBV28 and TRBJ1-2; D ambiguous. The CDR3 loop spans 11 amino acids. Germline CDR1 and CDR2: MDHEN and SYDVKM. Trimming took 11 bases from V and 2 from J, leaving 9 bases between them. Here the CDR3 reads CAASQNYGYTF. The CDR3 DNA follows: TGTGCCGCGTCCCAAAACTATGGCTACACCTTC.

This clonotype was observed many times. The chain couples TRBV20-1 to TRBJ2-3; D gene uncertain. V was clipped by 8 bases and J by 1 base, with 13 bases between them. Germline V gives CDR1 DFQATT, CDR2 SNEGSKA (reference sequence). The CDR3 length is 13 residues. The CDR3 bases are TGCAGTTACCACGGTTACCGCACAGATACGCAGTATTTT. Its protein is CSYHGYRTDTQYF.

This clonotype was found many times. The rearrangement joins TRBV20-1 to TRBJ2-5, with TRBD2 matching over 8 bases. The CDR3 is made up of 15 amino acids. V shed 5 bases, J shed 4 bases, and the junction held 12 bases outside the gene matches. Germline loops: CDR1 DFQATT, CDR2 SNEGSKA (reference sequence). The CDR3 sequence is CSAYVSGRSRETQYF. The CDR3 DNA follows: TGCAGTGCTTACGTGAGCGGGAGATCGAGAGAGACCCAGTACTTC.

This clonotype showed up many times. V and J are TRBV6-1 and TRBJ2-5, with a weak D call TRBD2 (5 bases). Germline V gene sequence: CDR1 MNHNS, CDR2 SASEGT. The CDR3 length is 14 residues. The V gene lost 6 bases and the J gene lost 5 bases, with 16 bases spanning the gap. The CDR3 sequence is CASRSPYRGETQYF. CDR3 DNA: TGTGCCAGCAGGTCACCTTATCGCGGGGAGACCCAGTACTTC.

To note about this clonotype: A read error may explain this, as a much larger clone is one base away. Likely a read error: the CDR3 ends without its conserved phenylalanine or tryptophan. The CDR3 coding sequence is TGTGCCAGCACCAAGTTACAGGGGAACACTGAAGCTTTCCTT. Encoded protein: CASTKLQGNTEAFL. The chain couples TRBV7-2 to TRBJ1-1; D is possibly TRBD1 (6 bases). There are 14 residues in the CDR3. Trimming cost V 7 bases and J 1 base, with 13 bases left between them. Germline CDR1 reads SGHTA; CDR2 reads FQGNSA.

This rearrangement joins TRBV6-5 to TRBJ1-6, with D maybe TRBD1 (6 bases). Between the trimmed V and J ends, which lost 2 bases and 9 bases, there was a span of 11 bases. This CDR3 region has 14 residues. Germline V CDR1 and CDR2: MNHEY, SVGAGI. The DNA for the CDR3 is TGTGCCAGCAGTTACAGGGGGAATCTTTCACCCCTCCACTTT. Translating gives CASSYRGNLSPLHF.

The chain has TRBV20-1 and TRBJ2-3, with 9 bases identical to TRBD2. CDR3 length: 19 amino acids. CDR1 DFQATT and CDR2 SNEGSKA come from the germline V gene (reference sequence). The V segment lost 0 bases and the J segment 0 bases; nucleotides outside the gene matches: 13. CDR3 loop: CSAREGSGRGSASTDTQYF. The CDR3 coding sequence is TGCAGTGCTAGAGAAGGTAGCGGGAGAGGATCGGCGAGCACAGATACGCAGTATTTT.

V gene TRBV19 combines with J gene TRBJ2-1; the D gene could be TRBD1 or TRBD2 (7 bases each). CDR1 LNHDA and CDR2 SQIVND come from the germline V gene (reference sequence). The germline V and J ends were trimmed by 5 bases and 6 bases, with 17 bases remaining between them. This CDR3 contains 15 residues. The CDR3 bases are TGTGCCAGTAGTCCAGGGGGAGGGGCGCCCAATGAGCAGTTCTTC. This translates into CASSPGGGAPNEQFF.

About this clonotype: It may be a read error: a sequence one base away is much more abundant. This rearrangement joins TRBV6-2 or TRBV6-3 to TRBJ2-1, with 7 bases matching TRBD2. CDR3 length equals 15 residues. The germline gives CDR1 MNHEY, CDR2 SVGEGT. With 4 bases clipped from V and 3 bases from J, the junction kept 6 bases outside the gene matches. CDR3 region: CASSLAGRHYNEQFF. DNA for the CDR3: TGTGCCAGCAGTTTAGCGGGTCGGCACTACAATGAGCAGTTCTTC.

The J gene is TRBJ2-2, the V gene TRBV6-5; 7 bases agree with TRBD1. J lost 0 bases, V lost 0 bases, and 13 bases had no gene match. The germline V gene encodes CDR1 MNHEY and CDR2 SVGAGI. The CDR3 length is 20 residues. The CDR3 is CASSYSPTYSTGANTGELFF. In DNA, the CDR3 is TGTGCCAGCAGTTACTCGCCAACATACTCCACAGGGGCGAACACCGGGGAGCTGTTTTTT.

There are a few counts of this clonotype. This chain connects TRBV20-1 to TRBJ2-5, with 7 bases lining up with TRBD2. V lost 3 bases to trimming and J lost 5 bases; unmatched junction nucleotides: 9. This CDR3 spans 14 amino acids. Germline CDR1 is DFQATT and CDR2 is SNEGSKA (reference sequence). CDR3 coding DNA: TGCAGTGCTAGGGTTTCGGACGGGAGGGAGACCCAGTACTTC. Its translation is CSARVSDGRETQYF.

This clonotype was detected only once. A much larger clone is a single base away; this may be a read error. This chain links TRBV3-1 with TRBJ2-3; D perhaps matches TRBD2 (6 bases). The CDR3 has 15 residues. Per germline, CDR1 LGHDT and CDR2 YNNKEL (reference sequence). Trimming shortened V by 8 bases and J by 8 bases, and 23 bases separated the two germline ends. CDR3 in amino acids: CASGTVTGVRSTQYF. The DNA for the CDR3 is TGTGCCAGCGGCACTGTAACGGGAGTTCGCAGTACGCAGTATTTT.

This clonotype was found many times. V is TRBV12-3 or TRBV12-4 and J is TRBJ1-2; D might be TRBD1 (5 bases). The CDR3 loop spans 14 amino acids. Trimming removed 3 bases at V and 4 bases at J, with 12 bases between. CDR3 nucleotide sequence: TGTGCCAGCAGTTTTCTAGGGACCCCCTATGGCTACACCTTC. Its translation: CASSFLGTPYGYTF.

This clonotype was seen a few times. Written as DNA, the CDR3 is TGTGCCAGCAGAGTAGCGGGAACTACGAACACAGATACGCAGTATTTT. Amino acids: CASRVAGTTNTDTQYF. V gene TRBV27 combines with J gene TRBJ2-3; 8 nucleotides line up with TRBD2. Germline loops: CDR1 MNHEY, CDR2 SMNVEV (reference sequence). V gave up 6 bases and J gave up 2 bases; unmatched junction bases: 10. This CDR3 has 16 residues.

At least ten counts were recorded for this clonotype. The CDR3 loop reads CASSPMAAHEGQYF. In DNA form, the CDR3 reads TGTGCCAGCAGTCCCATGGCGGCCCACGAGGGGCAGTACTTC. The chain employs TRBV27 and TRBJ2-7; D might be TRBD2 (5 bases). The CDR3 loop spans 14 amino acids. V lost 5 bases to trimming and J lost 9 bases, with 20 bases between them. The germline V gene encodes CDR1 MNHEY and CDR2 SMNVEV (reference sequence).

This clonotype was detected only a few times. This chain links TRBV15 with TRBJ2-7; the D gene is possibly TRBD1 (6 bases). Trimming shortened V by 0 bases and J by 4 bases, and 10 bases separated the two germline ends. CDR3 length: 14 amino acids. Germline CDR1 and CDR2: LNHNV and YYDKDF (reference sequence). CDR3 loop: CATSREQGAYEQYF. The CDR3 nucleotides read TGTGCCACCAGCAGAGAACAGGGAGCTTACGAGCAGTACTTC.